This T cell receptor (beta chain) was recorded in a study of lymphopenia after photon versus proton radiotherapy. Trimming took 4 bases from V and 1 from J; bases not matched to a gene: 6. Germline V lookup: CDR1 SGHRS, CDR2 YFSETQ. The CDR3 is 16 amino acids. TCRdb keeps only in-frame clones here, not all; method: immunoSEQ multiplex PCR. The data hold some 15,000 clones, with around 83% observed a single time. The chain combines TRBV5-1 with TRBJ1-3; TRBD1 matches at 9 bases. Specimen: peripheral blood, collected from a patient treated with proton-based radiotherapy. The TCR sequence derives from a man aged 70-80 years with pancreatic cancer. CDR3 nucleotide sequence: TGCGCCAGCAGCCCAACAGGGGGCAGGTCTGGAAACACCATATATTTT. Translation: CASSPTGGRSGNTIYF.